The T cell receptor (beta chain) under discussion was sequenced for a study of cytomegalovirus exposure and HLA in healthy donors. The germline gives CDR1 MGHRA, CDR2 YSYEKL. The CDR3 extends over 16 amino acids. The trim removed 2 bases at V and 3 bases at J, leaving 9 bases unmatched. Produced via immunoSEQ multiplex PCR; TCRdb's table is partial and in-frame only. The sample lists 150,000 to 200,000 clones; 84% were seen once. The chain has TRBV4-1 and TRBJ2-7, with 8 positions matching TRBD1. This TCR came from a man younger than 30 in good health and CMV-seropositive. Source material: PBMCs. In nucleotides, the CDR3 is TGCGCCAGCAGCCAATTCAACGGACAGGGACTCTACGAGCAGTACTTC. Its translation: CASSQFNGQGLYEQYF.